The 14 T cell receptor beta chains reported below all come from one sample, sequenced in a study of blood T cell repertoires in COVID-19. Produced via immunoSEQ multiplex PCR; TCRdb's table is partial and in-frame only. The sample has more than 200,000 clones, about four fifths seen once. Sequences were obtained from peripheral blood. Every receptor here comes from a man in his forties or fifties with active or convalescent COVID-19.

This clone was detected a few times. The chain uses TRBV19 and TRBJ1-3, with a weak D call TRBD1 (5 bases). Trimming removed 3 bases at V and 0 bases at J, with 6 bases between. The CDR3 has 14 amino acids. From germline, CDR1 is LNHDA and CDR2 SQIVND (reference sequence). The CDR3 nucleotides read TGTGCCAGTAGTATGGGACTCTCTGGAAACACCATATATTTT. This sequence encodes CASSMGLSGNTIYF. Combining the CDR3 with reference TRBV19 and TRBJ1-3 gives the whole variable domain DGGITQSPKYLFRKEGQNVTLSCEQNLNHDAMYWYRQDPGQGLRLIYYSQIVNDFQKGDIAEGYSVSREKKESFPLTVTSAQKNPTAFYLCASSMGLSGNTIYFGEGSWLTVV.

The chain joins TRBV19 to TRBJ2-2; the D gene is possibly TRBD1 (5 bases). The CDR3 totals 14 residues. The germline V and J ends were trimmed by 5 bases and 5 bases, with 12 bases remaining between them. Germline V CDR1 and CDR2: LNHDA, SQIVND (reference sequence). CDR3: CASSRIGETGELFF. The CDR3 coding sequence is TGTGCCAGTAGTCGGATAGGGGAAACCGGGGAGCTGTTTTTT.

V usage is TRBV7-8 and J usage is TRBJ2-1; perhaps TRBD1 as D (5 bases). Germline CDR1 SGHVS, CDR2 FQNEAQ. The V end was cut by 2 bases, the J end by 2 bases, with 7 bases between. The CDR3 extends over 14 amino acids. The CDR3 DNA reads TGTGCCAGCAGCTTATCCAGGGCCTACAATGAGCAGTTCTTC. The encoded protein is CASSLSRAYNEQFF. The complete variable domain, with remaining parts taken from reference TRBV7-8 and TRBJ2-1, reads GAGVSQSPRYKVAKRGQDVALRCDPISGHVSLFWYQQALGQGPEFLTYFQNEAQLDKSGLPSDRFFAERPEGSVSTLKIQRTQQEDSAVYLCASSLSRAYNEQFFGPGTRLTVL.

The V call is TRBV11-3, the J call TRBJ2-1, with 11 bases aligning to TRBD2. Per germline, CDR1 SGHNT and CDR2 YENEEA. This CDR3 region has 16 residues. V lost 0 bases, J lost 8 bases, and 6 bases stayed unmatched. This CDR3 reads CASSLDPRTSGHEQFF. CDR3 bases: TGTGCCAGCAGCTTAGATCCCAGGACTAGCGGGCATGAGCAGTTCTTC.

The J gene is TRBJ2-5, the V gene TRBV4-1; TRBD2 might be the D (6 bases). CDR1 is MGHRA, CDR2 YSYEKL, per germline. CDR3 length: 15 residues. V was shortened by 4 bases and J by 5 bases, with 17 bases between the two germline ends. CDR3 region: CASSLSPSSVETQYF. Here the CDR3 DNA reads TGCGCCAGCAGCCTATCACCTTCTAGCGTGGAGACCCAGTACTTC.

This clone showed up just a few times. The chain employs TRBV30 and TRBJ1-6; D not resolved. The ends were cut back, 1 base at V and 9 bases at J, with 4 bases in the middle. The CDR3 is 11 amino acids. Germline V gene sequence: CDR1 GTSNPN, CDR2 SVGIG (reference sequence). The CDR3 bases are TGTGCCTGGAGTGCGGGTTCACCCCTCCACTTT. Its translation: CAWSAGSPLHF.

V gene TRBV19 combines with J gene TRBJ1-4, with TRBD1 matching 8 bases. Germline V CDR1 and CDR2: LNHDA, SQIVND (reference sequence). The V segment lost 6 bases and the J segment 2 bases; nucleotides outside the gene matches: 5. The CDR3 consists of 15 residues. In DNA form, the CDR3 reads TGTGCCAGTAGCCCAGGGGGCGCGACTAATGAAAAACTGTTTTTT. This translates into CASSPGGATNEKLFF. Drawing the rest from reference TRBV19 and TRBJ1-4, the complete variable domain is DGGITQSPKYLFRKEGQNVTLSCEQNLNHDAMYWYRQDPGQGLRLIYYSQIVNDFQKGDIAEGYSVSREKKESFPLTVTSAQKNPTAFYLCASSPGGATNEKLFFGSGTQLSVL.

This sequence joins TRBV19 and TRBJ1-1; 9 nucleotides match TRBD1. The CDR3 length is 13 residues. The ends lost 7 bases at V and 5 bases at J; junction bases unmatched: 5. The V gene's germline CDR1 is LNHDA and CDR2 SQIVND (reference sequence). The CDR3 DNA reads TGTGCCAGTACCACAGGGGGCTGGACTGAAGCTTTCTTT. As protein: CASTTGGWTEAFF. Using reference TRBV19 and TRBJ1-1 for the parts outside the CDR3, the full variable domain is DGGITQSPKYLFRKEGQNVTLSCEQNLNHDAMYWYRQDPGQGLRLIYYSQIVNDFQKGDIAEGYSVSREKKESFPLTVTSAQKNPTAFYLCASTTGGWTEAFFGQGTRLTVV.

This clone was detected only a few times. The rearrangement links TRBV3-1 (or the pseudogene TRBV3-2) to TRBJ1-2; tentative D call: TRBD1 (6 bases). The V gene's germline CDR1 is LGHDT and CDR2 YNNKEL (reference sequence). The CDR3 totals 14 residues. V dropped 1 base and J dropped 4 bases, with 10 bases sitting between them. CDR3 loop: CASSQVTGAYGYTF. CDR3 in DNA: TGTGCCAGCAGCCAAGTGACAGGAGCCTATGGCTACACCTTC.

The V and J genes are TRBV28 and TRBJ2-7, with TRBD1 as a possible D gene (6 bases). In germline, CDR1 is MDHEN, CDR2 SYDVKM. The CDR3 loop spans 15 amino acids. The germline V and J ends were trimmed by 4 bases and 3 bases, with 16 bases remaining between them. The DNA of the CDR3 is TGTGCCAGCAGTTCCCGATTAGGGGGACGCTACGAGCAGTACTTC. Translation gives CASSSRLGGRYEQYF.

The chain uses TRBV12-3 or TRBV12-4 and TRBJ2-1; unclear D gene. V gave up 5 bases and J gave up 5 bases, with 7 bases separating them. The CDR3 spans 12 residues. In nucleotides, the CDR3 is TGTGCCAGCAGTCAGTACAACAATGAGCAGTTCTTC. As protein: CASSQYNNEQFF.

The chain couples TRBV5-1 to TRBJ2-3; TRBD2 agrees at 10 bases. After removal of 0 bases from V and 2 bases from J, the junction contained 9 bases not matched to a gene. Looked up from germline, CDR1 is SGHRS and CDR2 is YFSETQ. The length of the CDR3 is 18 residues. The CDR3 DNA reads TGCGCCAGCAGCTTGGCGGCTAGCGGGGGCCCCCTCACAGATACGCAGTATTTT. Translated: CASSLAASGGPLTDTQYF.

Written as DNA, the CDR3 is TGTGCCAGCAGCTTGGAACTAGCGGGGGGAGGGAATGAGCAGTTCTTC. Residues: CASSLELAGGGNEQFF. This chain uses TRBV7-2 with TRBJ2-1; 12 nucleotides match TRBD2. CDR3 length equals 16 residues. V gave up 3 bases and J gave up 7 bases; unmatched junction bases: 7. Per the germline V gene, CDR1 is SGHTA and CDR2 is FQGNSA.

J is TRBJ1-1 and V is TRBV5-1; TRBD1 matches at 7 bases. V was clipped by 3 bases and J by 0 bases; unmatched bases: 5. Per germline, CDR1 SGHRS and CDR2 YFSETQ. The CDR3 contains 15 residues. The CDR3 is CASSYLGQVNTEAFF. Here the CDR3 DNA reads TGCGCCAGCAGCTATCTCGGACAGGTGAACACTGAAGCTTTCTTT.